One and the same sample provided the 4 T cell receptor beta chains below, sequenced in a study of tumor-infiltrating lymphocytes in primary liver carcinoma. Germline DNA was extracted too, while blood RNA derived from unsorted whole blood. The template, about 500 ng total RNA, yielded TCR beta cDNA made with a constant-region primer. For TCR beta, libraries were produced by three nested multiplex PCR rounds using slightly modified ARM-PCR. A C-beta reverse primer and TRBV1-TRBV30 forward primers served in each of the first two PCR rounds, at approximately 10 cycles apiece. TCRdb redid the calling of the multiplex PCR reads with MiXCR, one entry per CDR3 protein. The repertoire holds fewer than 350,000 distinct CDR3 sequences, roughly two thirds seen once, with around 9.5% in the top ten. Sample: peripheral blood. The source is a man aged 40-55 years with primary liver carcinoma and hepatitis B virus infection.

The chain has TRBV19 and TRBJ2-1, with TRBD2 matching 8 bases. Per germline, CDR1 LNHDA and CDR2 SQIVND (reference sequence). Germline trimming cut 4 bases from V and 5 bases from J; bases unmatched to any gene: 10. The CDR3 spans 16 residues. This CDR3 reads CASSKVVGGRNNEQFF. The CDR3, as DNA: TGTGCCAGTAGTAAAGTTGTAGGCGGGAGGAACAATGAGCAGTTCTTC.

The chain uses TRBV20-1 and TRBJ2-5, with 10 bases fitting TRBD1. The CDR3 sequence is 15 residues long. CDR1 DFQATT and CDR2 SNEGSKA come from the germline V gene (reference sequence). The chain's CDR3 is CSAVSGTGAPETQYF. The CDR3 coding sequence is TGCAGCGCCGTTTCTGGGACAGGGGCGCCGGAGACCCAGTACTTC.

The CDR3 bases are TGCAGTTATTTTGGGGACTCCTACGAGCAGTACTTC. Translated: CSYFGDSYEQYF. This sequence joins TRBV20-1 and TRBJ2-7, with no clear D. From germline, CDR1 is DFQATT and CDR2 SNEGSKA (reference sequence). V lost 8 bases and J lost 0, with 11 bases in between. The CDR3 extends over 12 amino acids.

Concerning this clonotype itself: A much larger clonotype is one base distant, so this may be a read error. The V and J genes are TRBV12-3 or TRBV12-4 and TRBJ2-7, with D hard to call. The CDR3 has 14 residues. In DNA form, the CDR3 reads TGTGCCAGCAGTTTATCGCTGGGAAAGGGCGAGAAGTACTTC. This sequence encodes CASSLSLGKGEKYF.